The entry below gives a single TCR beta chain sequence along with its context. Its cognate antigen is unknown. This sample was taken from a study of blood T cells in healthy people across ages. Alongside a J-beta primer mix, a sample-barcoded 5' primer served in a second PCR lasting roughly 6 to 11 cycles. TCRdb re-called the 5' RACE reads with MiXCR, one entry per CDR3 protein. The sample includes roughly 500,000 distinct CDR3 sequences, 27% seen only once; the top ten take approximately 17%. CDR3 length: 15 residues. V lost 5 bases, J lost 2 bases, and 2 bases stayed unmatched. CDR1 SNHLY and CDR2 FYNNEI come from the germline V gene. Whole-study findings and limits: Across samples, TCR beta diversity tracked strongly with naive T cell percentage. Among T cells, TCR beta diversity per million cells dropped roughly linearly as age rose.

Sequences were obtained from blood. The rearrangement joins TRBV2 to TRBJ2-1; 11 positions agree with TRBD1. The sequence was collected from a woman in her seventies in good health. CDR3 nucleotides: TGTGCCAGCAGTACGGACAGGGGGCCCTACAATGAGCAGTTCTTC. Protein sequence: CASSTDRGPYNEQFF.